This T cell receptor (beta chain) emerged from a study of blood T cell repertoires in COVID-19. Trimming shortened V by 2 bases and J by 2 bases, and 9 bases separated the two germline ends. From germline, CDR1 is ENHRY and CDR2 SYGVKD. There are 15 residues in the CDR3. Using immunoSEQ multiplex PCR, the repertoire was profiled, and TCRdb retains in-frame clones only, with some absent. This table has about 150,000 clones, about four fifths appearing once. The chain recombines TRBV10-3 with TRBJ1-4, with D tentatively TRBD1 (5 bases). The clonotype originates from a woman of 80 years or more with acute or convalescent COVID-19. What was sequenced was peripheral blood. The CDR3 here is CAISEGAGTNEKLFF. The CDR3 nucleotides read TGTGCCATCAGTGAGGGGGCAGGGACTAATGAAAAACTGTTTTTT.